The clone carrying this T cell receptor beta chain has a handful of counts. This record belongs to a study of chemoradiotherapy in HPV16-positive cancers. As for the study in general: A couple of HPV16-positive patients' cells yielded candidate HPV-specific clones and common motifs.

Germline V gene data show CDR1 as LGHNA and CDR2 as YSLEER. Trimming removed 0 bases at V and 7 bases at J, with 7 bases between. The CDR3 is made up of 13 amino acids. Profiled with immunoSEQ multiplex PCR; TCRdb holds only in-frame clones, not every one. Here the sample spans around 8,000 clones, 70% to 85% being singletons. This sample was taken from a patient who underwent chemoradiotherapy. The sequence came from a human donor with HPV-associated anogenital cancer. This chain uses TRBV4-3 with TRBJ1-5; D gene unclear. This CDR3 reads CASSQESSQPQHF. The DNA of the CDR3 is TGCGCCAGCAGCCAAGAGTCCTCGCAGCCCCAGCATTTT.